Listed here are 5 T cell receptor beta chains from one sample, sequenced in a study of graft-versus-host responses after intestinal transplantation. These receptors have no known antigen. This table comes from immunoSEQ multiplex PCR, and its TCRdb copy is limited to in-frame clones, with some not included. The sample includes 80,000 to 95,000 clones, about 92% seen only once; the top ten take roughly 2%. Source: unstimulated CD8+ T cells sorted from spleen or lymph node cells, taken before intestinal transplant. The receptors were gathered from a human donor who received an intestinal transplant.

This clone was seen only once. The chain uses TRBV29-1 and TRBJ1-1, with D maybe TRBD1 (6 bases). This CDR3 region has 11 residues. The germline CDR1 and CDR2 sequences are SQVTM and ANQGSEA. Trimming took off 1 base at V and 9 bases at J, with 9 bases between the two ends. In DNA, the CDR3 is TGCAGCGTTGAAGTGGGGGCCCAAGCTTTCTTT. Amino acid sequence: CSVEVGAQAFF.

The chain joins TRBV18 to TRBJ2-7; possibly TRBD2 for D (6 bases). In germline, CDR1 is KGHSH, CDR2 LQKENI. The germline V and J ends were trimmed by 3 bases and 2 bases, with 14 bases remaining between them. The CDR3 sequence is 15 residues long. CDR3 DNA sequence: TGTGCCAGCTCACCGGGACTTTCACCCCCCTACGAGCAGTACTTC. Translated, it gives CASSPGLSPPYEQYF.

The chain joins TRBV27 to TRBJ2-1; weak D call: TRBD1 (6 bases). Per germline, CDR1 MNHEY and CDR2 SMNVEV (reference sequence). This CDR3 comprises 15 residues. V lost 4 bases to trimming and J lost 6 bases, with 16 bases between them. The CDR3 nucleotides are TGTGCCAGCAGTTCCCTTTCCACAGGGACCAATGAGCAGTTCTTC. Its translation is CASSSLSTGTNEQFF.

The chain uses TRBV27 and TRBJ1-1; D perhaps matches TRBD1 (5 bases). From germline, CDR1 is MNHEY and CDR2 SMNVEV (reference sequence). The germline V and J ends were trimmed by 5 bases and 0 bases, with 10 bases remaining between them. There are 14 residues in the CDR3. The CDR3 DNA reads TGTGCCAGCAGTCGGGGGGGGGTGAACACTGAAGCTTTCTTT. Its protein is CASSRGGVNTEAFF.

CDR3 region: CASSHGGSSGELFF. The CDR3 DNA sequence: TGCGCCAGCAGCCACGGGGGTTCGTCCGGGGAGCTGTTTTTT. This rearrangement joins TRBV4-3 to TRBJ2-2; D is possibly TRBD2 (6 bases). Germline CDR1 reads LGHNA; CDR2 reads YSLEER. Trimming shortened V by 3 bases and J by 6 bases, and 11 bases separated the two germline ends. This CDR3 has 14 residues.